This T cell receptor beta chain came from a study of blood T cell repertoires in COVID-19. Study as a whole: The origin of the acute and convalescent COVID-19 samples was the United States, Italy and Spain. In each case, the material was cDNA or gDNA derived from T cells, B-cell-depleted T cells, or PBMCs.

Clinical history as reported by participants underpinned cohort assignment. In the original workflow: Amplified reference gene primers provided the basis for estimating nucleated cell counts. This table comes from immunoSEQ multiplex PCR, and its TCRdb copy is limited to in-frame clones, with some not included. Clone size and the V and J calls come from that table; the DNA yielded D and trimming. This table holds 300,000 to 450,000 clones, 70% to 90% found once. The sequence derives from a man in his forties or fifties in a cohort exposed to, infected with or recovered from COVID-19 (not recorded which). Input material: PBMCs or T cells enriched from blood (not recorded which).

The CDR3 spells CASSLSEYTGELFF. Here the CDR3 DNA reads TGTGCCAGCAGCCTAAGCGAATACACCGGGGAGCTGTTTTTT. The chain couples TRBV2 to TRBJ2-2; D is unresolved. The V and J ends lost 6 bases and 3 bases respectively, with 11 bases between them. Germline values: CDR1 SNHLY, CDR2 FYNNEI. This CDR3 region has 14 residues.